Shown below are 12 T cell receptor beta chains from a single sample sequenced in a study of identical twins. Via MiXCR, TCRdb re-called the 5' RACE reads, giving one row per CDR3 protein. The profile shows 460,000 or so distinct CDR3 sequences, 14% of them singletons. The data were also submitted as part of a second study, on yellow fever vaccine responses in identical twins.

The source material was CD4+ T cells sorted from blood. All receptors come from a woman under 30 in good health.

Only a few counts were recorded for this clonotype. The chain combines TRBV29-1 with TRBJ2-3, with 9 nucleotides matching TRBD2. The trim removed 6 bases at V and 6 bases at J, leaving 4 bases unmatched. Germline CDR1 is SQVTM and CDR2 is ANQGSEA. The CDR3 spans 12 residues. CDR3: CSVVAGADTQYF. The CDR3 bases are TGCAGCGTCGTAGCGGGAGCGGATACGCAGTATTTT.

The genes are TRBV5-1 and TRBJ1-1; D is ambiguous. The V gene's germline CDR1 is SGHRS and CDR2 YFSETQ. CDR3 length equals 11 residues. V lost 5 bases and J 3 bases, leaving 5 bases between the germline ends. CDR3 residues: CASRWDTEAFF. Here the CDR3 DNA reads TGCGCCAGCAGGTGGGACACTGAAGCTTTCTTT. The full variable domain, rest sourced from reference TRBV5-1 and TRBJ1-1, is KAGVTQTPRYLIKTRGQQVTLSCSPISGHRSVSWYQQTPGQGLQFLFEYFSETQRNKGNFPGRFSGRQFSNSRSEMNVSTLELGDSALYLCASRWDTEAFFGQGTRLTVV.

In its sample, this clonotype was seen a few times. The rearrangement uses TRBV24-1 and TRBJ2-1; 9 positions agree with TRBD2. The J segment lost 6 bases and the V segment lost 11 bases, leaving 7 bases of the junction unmatched. From germline, CDR1 is KGHDR and CDR2 SFDVKD. The CDR3 loop spans 13 amino acids. CDR3 DNA sequence: TGTGCCAGCGCCGGGACTAGCAGCAATGAGCAGTTCTTC. This translates into CASAGTSSNEQFF.

This clonotype showed up just a few times. V and J are TRBV20-1 and TRBJ2-3; D gene ambiguous. Per germline, CDR1 DFQATT and CDR2 SNEGSKA (reference sequence). The CDR3 length is 13 residues. Trimming took 0 bases from V and 6 from J, leaving 10 bases between them. The CDR3 reads CSARDIPSDTQYF. CDR3 nucleotides: TGCAGTGCTAGAGATATCCCTTCTGATACGCAGTATTTT.

The rearrangement uses TRBV10-3 and TRBJ1-1; perhaps TRBD1 as D (5 bases). Germline CDR1 and CDR2: ENHRY and SYGVKD. This CDR3 has 14 residues. V lost 3 bases to trimming and J lost 0 bases, with 8 bases between them. CDR3: CAISDRGVNTEAFF. The CDR3 DNA follows: TGTGCCATCAGTGATAGAGGGGTGAACACTGAAGCTTTCTTT.

This clonotype has just a few counts. The rearrangement links TRBV9 to TRBJ2-7; the match to TRBD1 covers 8 bases. The CDR3 spans 15 residues. Germline V gene sequence: CDR1 SGDLS, CDR2 YYNGEE. With V trimmed by 2 bases and J by 3 bases, 7 bases remained unmatched. CDR3 sequence reads: CASSVGTGEVYEQYF. CDR3 nucleotide sequence: TGTGCCAGCAGCGTGGGGACAGGTGAAGTCTACGAGCAGTACTTC. The complete variable domain, with remaining parts taken from reference TRBV9 and TRBJ2-7, reads DSGVTQTPKHLITATGQRVTLRCSPRSGDLSVYWYQQSLDQGLQFLIQYYNGEERAKGNILERFSAQQFPDLHSELNLSSLELGDSALYFCASSVGTGEVYEQYFGPGTRLTVT.

This clonotype was recorded at least ten times. The chain is built from TRBV20-1 and TRBJ2-7; 10 bases are a match to TRBD1. The germline CDR1 and CDR2 sequences are DFQATT and SNEGSKA (reference sequence). The CDR3 covers 13 residues. The V segment lost 6 bases and the J segment 6 bases; nucleotides outside the gene matches: 8. CDR3 amino acids: CSAPGTGALEQYF. CDR3 nucleotide sequence: TGCAGTGCCCCCGGGACAGGGGCCCTCGAGCAGTACTTC.

The genes are TRBV7-6 and TRBJ2-3; TRBD2 aligns across 8 bases. CDR3 size: 15 residues. Germline CDR1 reads SGHVS; CDR2 reads FNYEAQ. The V segment lost 5 bases and the J segment 5 bases; nucleotides outside the gene matches: 9. This chain's CDR3 is CASSAISGSLDTQYF. As DNA, the CDR3 is TGTGCCAGCAGCGCAATAAGCGGGAGCTTAGATACGCAGTATTTT. Combining the CDR3 with reference TRBV7-6 and TRBJ2-3 gives the whole variable domain GAGVSQSPRYKVTKRGQDVALRCDPISGHVSLYWYRQALGQGPEFLTYFNYEAQQDKSGLPNDRFSAERPEGSISTLTIQRTEQRDSAMYRCASSAISGSLDTQYFGPGTRLTVL.

The CDR3 coding sequence is TGTGCCAGCCGCCCGTGGGGCTTGGGTTCTGGAAACACCATATATTTT. Amino acid sequence: CASRPWGLGSGNTIYF. The V and J genes are TRBV2 and TRBJ1-3; tentatively, D is TRBD1 (5 bases). The ends were cut back, 8 bases at V and 1 base at J, with 18 bases in the middle. CDR3 size: 16 residues. Germline CDR1 is SNHLY and CDR2 is FYNNEI.

This clonotype was counted between two and nine times. V usage is TRBV2 and J usage is TRBJ2-7; 9 bases are shared with TRBD1. Germline V gene data show CDR1 as SNHLY and CDR2 as FYNNEI. Losses at the gene ends were 6 bases for V and 3 bases for J; bases not matched to a gene: 9. The CDR3 runs 15 residues. CDR3 region: CASSRDRVGNYEQYF. The CDR3 region has the DNA TGTGCCAGCAGCCGGGACAGGGTGGGAAACTACGAGCAGTACTTC. Combining the CDR3 with reference TRBV2 and TRBJ2-7 gives the whole variable domain EPEVTQTPSHQVTQMGQEVILRCVPISNHLYFYWYRQILGQKVEFLVSFYNNEISEKSEIFDDQFSVERPDGSNFTLKIRSTKLEDSAMYFCASSRDRVGNYEQYFGPGTRLTVT.

There are a few counts of this clonotype. The rearrangement joins TRBV6-2 or TRBV6-3 to TRBJ2-5; 10 bases align to TRBD1. The CDR3 spans 13 residues. Germline assignment: CDR1 MNHEY and CDR2 SVGEGT. The junction had 2 bases not matched to a gene; V was cut back by 6 bases and J by 4 bases. CDR3 DNA: TGTGCCAGCAGGGGACAGGGGAGAGAGACCCAGTACTTC. This gives the protein CASRGQGRETQYF.

At least ten counts were recorded for this clonotype. J is TRBJ1-5 and V is TRBV9; 9 positions match TRBD1. The CDR3 has 14 residues. Per germline, CDR1 SGDLS and CDR2 YYNGEE. Trimming cost V 3 bases and J 4 bases; bases outside gene matches: 2. The CDR3 region is CASSAGTGNQPQHF. For the CDR3, the DNA is TGTGCCAGCAGCGCCGGGACAGGGAATCAGCCCCAGCATTTT.